These 8 T cell receptor beta chains were sequenced from one sample in a study of blood T cells in healthy people across ages. Then a second PCR, running about 7 to 11 cycles, was carried out with a sample-barcoded 5' primer and a J-beta primer mix. TCRdb reprocessed the 5' RACE reads via MiXCR and lists one record per CDR3 protein. The repertoire holds about a million distinct CDR3 sequences, with more than 30% as singletons. Source material: blood. These receptors originate from a man aged 18 to 30 in good health.

About this clonotype: Mismatch with germline at one junction end may stem from a read error. The chain is built from TRBV12-3 or TRBV12-4 and TRBJ1-1, with D possibly TRBD1 on 6 matching bases. This CDR3 is built from 12 residues. The CDR3 reads CASSLAIHRASF. The CDR3 DNA reads as TGTGCCAGCAGTTTAGCTATCCACAGGGCTTCCTTT.

The J gene is TRBJ2-3, the V gene TRBV12-3 or TRBV12-4; a possible D gene is TRBD1 (5 bases). The CDR3 contains 14 residues. V lost 5 bases to trimming and J lost 5 bases, with 14 bases between them. CDR3 in amino acids: CASSLDWGGDTQYF. CDR3 sequence (DNA): TGTGCCAGCAGTCTGGATTGGGGCGGAGATACGCAGTATTTT.

Points on this clonotype: An end of the junction does not agree with germline; a read error may underlie this. V usage is TRBV9 and J usage is TRBJ2-7; tentative D call: TRBD2 (6 bases). The CDR3 extends over 15 amino acids. Germline values: CDR1 SGDLS, CDR2 YYNGEE. CDR3 loop: CACSGQGGFLYEQYF. The CDR3 bases are TGTGCCTGCAGCGGGCAGGGAGGATTCCTTTACGAGCAGTACTTC.

The chain is built from TRBV7-2 and TRBJ2-1; 12 positions agree with TRBD2. The germline V gene has CDR1 SGHTA and CDR2 FQGNSA. The trim removed 2 bases at V and 9 bases at J, leaving 8 bases unmatched. The CDR3 length is 16 residues. The CDR3 nucleotides read TGTGCCAGCAGCTTAAGTGTCCTAGCGGGGGGGCTTGAGCAGTTCTTC. This codes for CASSLSVLAGGLEQFF.

This clonotype appeared a few times. Written as DNA, the CDR3 is TGCAGCGTCTACGACAGGGGCGAAGTCTTCAACCCTTTCTTT. It is translated as CSVYDRGEVFNPFF. The chain combines TRBV20-1 with TRBJ1-1; 8 bases line up with TRBD1. The CDR3 covers 14 residues. Germline CDR1 DFQATT, CDR2 SNEGSKA (reference sequence).

The chain is built from TRBV11-2 and TRBJ2-7; no firm D call. The germline V gene has CDR1 SGHAT and CDR2 FQNNGV. Trimming took 4 bases from V and 7 from J, leaving 17 bases between them. This CDR3 contains 14 residues. This chain's CDR3 is CASSSGLTGAEQYF. The CDR3 coding sequence is TGTGCCAGCAGCTCGGGTTTAACGGGTGCTGAGCAGTACTTC.

The chain recombines TRBV11-2 with TRBJ2-2, with D maybe TRBD2 (6 bases). The CDR3 consists of 20 residues. CDR1 and CDR2 from the germline V gene are SGHAT and FQNNGV. The germline V and J ends were trimmed by 3 bases and 3 bases, with 26 bases remaining between them. Here the CDR3 DNA reads TGTGCCAGCAGCTTTTTCCGGTTCGGGGGATTAAGGAGGGACACCGGGGAGCTGTTTTTT. Its protein product is CASSFFRFGGLRRDTGELFF.

The chain links TRBV29-1 to TRBJ1-1, with a possible D match to TRBD1 (6 bases). The germline V and J ends were trimmed by 7 bases and 4 bases, with 13 bases remaining between them. The CDR3 contains 12 residues. CDR1 is SQVTM and CDR2 is ANQGSEA in the germline V gene. CDR3 sequence (DNA): TGCAGCGCTAGAACAGGGCCCACTGAAGCTTTCTTT. Encoded protein: CSARTGPTEAFF.